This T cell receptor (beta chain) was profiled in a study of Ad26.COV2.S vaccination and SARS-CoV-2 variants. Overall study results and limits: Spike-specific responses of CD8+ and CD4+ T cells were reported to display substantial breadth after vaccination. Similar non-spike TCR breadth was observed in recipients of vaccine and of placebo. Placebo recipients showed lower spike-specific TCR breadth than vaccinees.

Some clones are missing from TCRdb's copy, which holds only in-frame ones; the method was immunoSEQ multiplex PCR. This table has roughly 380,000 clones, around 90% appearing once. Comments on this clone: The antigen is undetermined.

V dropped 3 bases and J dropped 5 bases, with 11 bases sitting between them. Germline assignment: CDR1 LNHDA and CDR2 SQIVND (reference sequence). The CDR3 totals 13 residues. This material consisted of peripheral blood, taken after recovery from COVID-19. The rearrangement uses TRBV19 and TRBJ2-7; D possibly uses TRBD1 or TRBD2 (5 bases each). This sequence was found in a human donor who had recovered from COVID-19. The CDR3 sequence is CASSIGTSNEQYF. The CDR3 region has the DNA TGTGCCAGTAGTATCGGGACGTCCAACGAGCAGTACTTC.